The 9 T cell receptor beta chains given below trace back to one sample, sequenced in a study of CXCR3-negative and CXCR3-positive naive CD8 T cells. The authors prepared UMI-labeled TRB cDNA libraries by 5' RACE. One entry per CDR3 protein, without DNA, is what TCRdb gives after re-calling the 5' RACE reads. The listing contains 100,000 to 150,000 distinct CDR3 sequences. The sample taken for sequencing was naive CXCR3- CD8+ T cells from blood. Subset in this sample: CD45RO-CCR7+CD27+CD95- naive CD8+ T cells lacking CXCR3 (TNR3-). Source of these receptors: a human donor in good health. Some clones in this sample may be carry-over from other donors' samples.

The chain carries TRBV4-2 and TRBJ2-4. Germline values: CDR1 LGHNA, CDR2 YNFKEQ. This CDR3 comprises 12 residues. Here the CDR3 reads CASSQEGDIQYF.

The V call is TRBV28, the J call TRBJ1-4; the TRBD1 assignment by TCRdb is unverifiable without DNA. CDR1 is MDHEN, CDR2 SYDVKM, per germline. The CDR3 runs 14 residues. CDR3 residues: CASSTGATNEKLFF.

V and J are TRBV6-2 or TRBV6-3 and TRBJ1-1. The CDR3 totals 15 residues. Looked up from germline, CDR1 is MNHEY and CDR2 is SVGEGT. The CDR3: CASSYSVLENTEAFF.

The chain links TRBV29-1 to TRBJ2-7; TCRdb selects TRBD1, and the lack of DNA leaves this call unchecked. The CDR3 totals 13 residues. The V gene's germline CDR1 is SQVTM and CDR2 ANQGSEA. The CDR3 protein is CSVELDRSYEQYF.

The chain carries TRBV20-1 and TRBJ2-5; TCRdb calls TRBD2, which cannot be checked without DNA. The CDR3 sequence is 15 residues long. The germline CDR1 and CDR2 sequences are DFQATT and SNEGSKA (reference sequence). CDR3 protein: CSASLLKGRVETQYF.

V and J are TRBV29-1 and TRBJ2-5; absent DNA, TCRdb's TRBD2 call cannot be checked. Germline V gene data show CDR1 as SQVTM and CDR2 as ANQGSEA. The CDR3 covers 14 residues. The CDR3 reads CSVQGTAGRETQYF.

This rearrangement joins TRBV21-1 to TRBJ2-3. TRBV21-1 is flagged as a pseudogene. The CDR3 has 13 amino acids. CDR3 residues: CASSTDSTDTQYF.

The rearrangement uses TRBV12-3 or TRBV12-4 and TRBJ1-1; TCRdb picks TRBD1, but there is no DNA to check that call. The CDR3 consists of 12 residues. This chain's CDR3 is CATLGVRLEAFF.

The chain links TRBV7-3 to TRBJ2-1; TCRdb calls TRBD1, which cannot be checked without DNA. CDR3 size: 16 residues. The germline V gene encodes CDR1 SGHTA and CDR2 FQGTGA. CDR3 sequence reads: CASSLLAGASYNEQFF.